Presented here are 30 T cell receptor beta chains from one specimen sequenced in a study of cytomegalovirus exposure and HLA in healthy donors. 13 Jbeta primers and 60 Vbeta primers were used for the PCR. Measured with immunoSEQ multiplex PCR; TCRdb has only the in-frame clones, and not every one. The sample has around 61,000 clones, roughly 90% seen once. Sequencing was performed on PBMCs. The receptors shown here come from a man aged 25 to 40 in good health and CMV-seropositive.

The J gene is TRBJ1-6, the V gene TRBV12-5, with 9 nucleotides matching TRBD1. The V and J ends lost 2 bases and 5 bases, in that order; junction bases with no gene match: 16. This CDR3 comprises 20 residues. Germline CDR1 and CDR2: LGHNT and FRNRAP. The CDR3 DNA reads TGTGCTAGTGGTTTGTGGGGGACAGGGTCGCTGAGTAGGAATAATTCACCCCTCCACTTT. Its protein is CASGLWGTGSLSRNNSPLHF.

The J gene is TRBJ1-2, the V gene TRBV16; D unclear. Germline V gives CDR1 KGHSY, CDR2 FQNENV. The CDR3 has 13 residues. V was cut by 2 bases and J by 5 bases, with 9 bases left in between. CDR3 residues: CASSQEQDYGYTF. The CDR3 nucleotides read TGTGCCAGCAGCCAAGAACAAGATTATGGCTACACCTTC.

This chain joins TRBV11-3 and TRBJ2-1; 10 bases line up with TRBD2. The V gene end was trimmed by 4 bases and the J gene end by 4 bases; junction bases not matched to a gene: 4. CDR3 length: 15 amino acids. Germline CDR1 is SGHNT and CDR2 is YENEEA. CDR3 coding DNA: TGTGCCAGCAGCTCAGCGGGAGGGCCGTACAATGAGCAGTTCTTC. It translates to CASSSAGGPYNEQFF.

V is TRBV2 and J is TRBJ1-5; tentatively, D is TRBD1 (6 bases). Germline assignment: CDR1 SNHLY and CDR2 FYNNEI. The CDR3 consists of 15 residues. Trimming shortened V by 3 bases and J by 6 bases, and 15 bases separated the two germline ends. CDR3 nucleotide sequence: TGTGCCAGCAGTGAGGGAGGGGGTTGGGTTCAGCCCCAGCATTTT. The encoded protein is CASSEGGGWVQPQHF. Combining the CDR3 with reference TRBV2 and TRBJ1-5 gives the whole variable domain EPEVTQTPSHQVTQMGQEVILRCVPISNHLYFYWYRQILGQKVEFLVSFYNNEISEKSEIFDDQFSVERPDGSNFTLKIRSTKLEDSAMYFCASSEGGGWVQPQHFGDGTRLSIL.

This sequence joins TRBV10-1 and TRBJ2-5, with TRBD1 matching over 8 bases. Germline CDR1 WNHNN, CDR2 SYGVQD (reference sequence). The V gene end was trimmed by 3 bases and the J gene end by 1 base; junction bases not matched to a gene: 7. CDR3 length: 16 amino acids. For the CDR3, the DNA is TGCGCCAGCAGTGACCTTGGGGACAGGTCCCAAGAGACCCAGTACTTC. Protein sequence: CASSDLGDRSQETQYF.

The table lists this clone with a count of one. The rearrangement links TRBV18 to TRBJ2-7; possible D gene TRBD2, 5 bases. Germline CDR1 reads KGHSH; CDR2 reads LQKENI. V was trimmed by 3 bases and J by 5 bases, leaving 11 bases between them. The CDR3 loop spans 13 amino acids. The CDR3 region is CASSPLDGNEQYF. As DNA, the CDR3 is TGTGCCAGCTCACCCCTCGACGGGAACGAGCAGTACTTC.

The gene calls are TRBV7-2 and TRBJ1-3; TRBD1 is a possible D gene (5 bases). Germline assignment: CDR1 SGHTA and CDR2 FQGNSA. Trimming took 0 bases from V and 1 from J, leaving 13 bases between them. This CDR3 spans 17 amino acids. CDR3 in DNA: TGTGCCAGCAGCTTAGCGGGGCTCTCAGGTTCTGGAAACACCATATATTTT. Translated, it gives CASSLAGLSGSGNTIYF.

The CDR3 bases are TGTGCCAGCAGCCAAGATCTAGGGACAGCGGAGAACTATGGCTACACCTTC. Its translation: CASSQDLGTAENYGYTF. The chain couples TRBV4-2 to TRBJ1-2; the match to TRBD1 covers 7 bases. Trimming cost V 0 bases and J 2 bases; bases outside gene matches: 9. The CDR3 spans 17 residues. Per the germline V gene, CDR1 is LGHNA and CDR2 is YNFKEQ.

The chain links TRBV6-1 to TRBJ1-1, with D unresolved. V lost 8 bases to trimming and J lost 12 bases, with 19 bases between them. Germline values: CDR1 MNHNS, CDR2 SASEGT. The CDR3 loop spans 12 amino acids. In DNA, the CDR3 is TGTGCCAGCCCCGCCCCGACAAAGCCGTCTTTCTTT. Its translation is CASPAPTKPSFF.

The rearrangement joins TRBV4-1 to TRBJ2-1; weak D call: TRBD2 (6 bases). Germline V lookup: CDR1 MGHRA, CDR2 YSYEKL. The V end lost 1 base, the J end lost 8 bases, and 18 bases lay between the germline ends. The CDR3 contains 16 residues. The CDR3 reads CASSQALTSRIYEQFF. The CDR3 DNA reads TGCGCCAGCAGCCAAGCGTTAACTAGCAGGATCTATGAGCAGTTCTTC.

The DNA of the CDR3 is TGTGCCAGCAGCTTAGACGGGACTAGCTCCTACGAGCAGTACTTC. Its translation is CASSLDGTSSYEQYF. The chain uses TRBV7-2 and TRBJ2-7; 8 nucleotides agree with TRBD2. Germline loops: CDR1 SGHTA, CDR2 FQGNSA. The CDR3 contains 15 residues. Trimming removed 1 base from V and 0 bases from J; junction bases left unmatched: 2.

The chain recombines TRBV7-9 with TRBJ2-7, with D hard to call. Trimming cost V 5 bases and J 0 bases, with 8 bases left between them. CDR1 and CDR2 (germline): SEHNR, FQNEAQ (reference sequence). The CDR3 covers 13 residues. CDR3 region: CASSLGLSYEQYF. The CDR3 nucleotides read TGTGCCAGCAGCCTAGGGCTCTCCTACGAGCAGTACTTC.

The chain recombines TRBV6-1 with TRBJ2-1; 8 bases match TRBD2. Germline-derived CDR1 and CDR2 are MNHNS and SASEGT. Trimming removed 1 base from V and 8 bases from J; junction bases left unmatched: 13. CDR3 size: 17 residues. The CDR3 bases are TGTGCCAGCAGTGAAGTGATGGCGGGAGGAGTTTTGGATGAGCAGTTCTTC. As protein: CASSEVMAGGVLDEQFF.

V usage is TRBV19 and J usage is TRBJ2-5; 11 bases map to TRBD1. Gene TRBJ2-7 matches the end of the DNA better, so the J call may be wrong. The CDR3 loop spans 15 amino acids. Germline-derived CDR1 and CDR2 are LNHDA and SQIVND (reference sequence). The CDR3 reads CASRTAGQGAYEQYF. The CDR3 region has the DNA TGTGCCAGTCGTACCGCGGGACAGGGGGCCTACGAGCAGTACTTC.

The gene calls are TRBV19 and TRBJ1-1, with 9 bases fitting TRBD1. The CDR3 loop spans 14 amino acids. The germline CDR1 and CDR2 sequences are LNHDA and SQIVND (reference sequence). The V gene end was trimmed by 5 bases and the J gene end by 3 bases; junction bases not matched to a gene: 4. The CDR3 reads CASSYDRGDTEAFF. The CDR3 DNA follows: TGTGCCAGTAGTTACGACAGGGGGGACACTGAAGCTTTCTTT.

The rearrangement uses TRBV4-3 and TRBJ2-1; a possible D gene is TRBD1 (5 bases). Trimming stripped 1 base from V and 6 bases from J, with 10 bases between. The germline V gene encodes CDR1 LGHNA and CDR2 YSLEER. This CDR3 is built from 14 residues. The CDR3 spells CASSQVRVSNEQFF. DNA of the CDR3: TGCGCCAGCAGCCAAGTCAGGGTCTCCAATGAGCAGTTCTTC.

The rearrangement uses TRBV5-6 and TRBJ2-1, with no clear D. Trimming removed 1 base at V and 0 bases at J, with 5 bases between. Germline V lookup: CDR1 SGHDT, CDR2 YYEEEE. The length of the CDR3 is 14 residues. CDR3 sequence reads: CASSLWSSYNEQFF. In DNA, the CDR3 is TGTGCCAGCAGCTTGTGGAGCTCCTACAATGAGCAGTTCTTC.

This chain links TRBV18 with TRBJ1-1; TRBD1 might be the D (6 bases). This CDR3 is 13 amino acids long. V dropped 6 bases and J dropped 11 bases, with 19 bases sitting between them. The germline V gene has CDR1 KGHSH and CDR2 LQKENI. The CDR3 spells CASSPDRMRDAFF. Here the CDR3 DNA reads TGTGCCAGCTCCCCAGACAGGATGAGGGATGCTTTCTTT.

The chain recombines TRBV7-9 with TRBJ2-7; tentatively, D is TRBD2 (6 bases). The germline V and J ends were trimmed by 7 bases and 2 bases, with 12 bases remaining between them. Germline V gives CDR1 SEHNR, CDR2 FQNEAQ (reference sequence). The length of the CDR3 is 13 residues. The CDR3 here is CASNLGGTYEQYF. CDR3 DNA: TGTGCCAGCAACCTCGGAGGGACCTACGAGCAGTACTTC.

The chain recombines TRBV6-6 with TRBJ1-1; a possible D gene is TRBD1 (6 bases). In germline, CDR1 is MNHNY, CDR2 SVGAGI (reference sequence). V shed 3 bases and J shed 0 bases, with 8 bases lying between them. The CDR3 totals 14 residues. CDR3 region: CASSYRQVNTEAFF. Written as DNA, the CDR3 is TGTGCCAGCAGTTATCGACAGGTGAACACTGAAGCTTTCTTT.

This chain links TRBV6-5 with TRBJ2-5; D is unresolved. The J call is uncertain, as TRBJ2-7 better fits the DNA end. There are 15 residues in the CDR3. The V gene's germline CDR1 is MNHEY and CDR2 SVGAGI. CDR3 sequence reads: CASSYSMSPSYEQYF. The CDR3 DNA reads TGTGCCAGCAGTTACTCGATGTCTCCTTCCTACGAGCAGTACTTC.

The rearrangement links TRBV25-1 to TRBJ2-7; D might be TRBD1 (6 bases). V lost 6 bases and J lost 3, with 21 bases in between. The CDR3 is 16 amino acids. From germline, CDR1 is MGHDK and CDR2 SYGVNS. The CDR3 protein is CASSSLGDQDSYEQYF. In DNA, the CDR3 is TGTGCCAGCAGCTCCCTAGGCGATCAGGACAGCTACGAGCAGTACTTC.

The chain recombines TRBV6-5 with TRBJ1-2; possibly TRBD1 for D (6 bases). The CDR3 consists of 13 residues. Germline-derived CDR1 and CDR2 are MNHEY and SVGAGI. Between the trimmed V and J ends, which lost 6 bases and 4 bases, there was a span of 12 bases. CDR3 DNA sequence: TGTGCCAGCAGCCCACAGGGTGTCTATGGCTACACCTTC. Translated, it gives CASSPQGVYGYTF.

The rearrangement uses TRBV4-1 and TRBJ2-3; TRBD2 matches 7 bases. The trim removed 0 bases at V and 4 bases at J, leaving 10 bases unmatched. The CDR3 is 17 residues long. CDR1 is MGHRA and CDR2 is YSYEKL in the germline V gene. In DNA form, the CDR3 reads TGCGCCAGCAGCCAAGAGATGGGTCTAGCGGCTTCAGATACGCAGTATTTT. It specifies CASSQEMGLAASDTQYF.

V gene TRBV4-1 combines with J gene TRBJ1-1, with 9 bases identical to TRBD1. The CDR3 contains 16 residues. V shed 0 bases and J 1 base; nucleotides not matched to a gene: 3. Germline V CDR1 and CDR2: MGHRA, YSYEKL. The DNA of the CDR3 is TGCGCCAGCAGCCAAGAGCCGACAGGGGGGAACACTGAAGCTTTCTTT. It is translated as CASSQEPTGGNTEAFF.

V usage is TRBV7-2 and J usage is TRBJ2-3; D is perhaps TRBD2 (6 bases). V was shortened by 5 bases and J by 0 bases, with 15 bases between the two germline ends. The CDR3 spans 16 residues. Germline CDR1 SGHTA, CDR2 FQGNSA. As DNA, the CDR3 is TGTGCCAGCAGCATCGCCGGGACTCAGAGCACAGATACGCAGTATTTT. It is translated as CASSIAGTQSTDTQYF.

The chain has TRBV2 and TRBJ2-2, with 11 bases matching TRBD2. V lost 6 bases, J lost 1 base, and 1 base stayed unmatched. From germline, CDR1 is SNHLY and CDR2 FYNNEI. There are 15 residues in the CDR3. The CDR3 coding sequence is TGTGCCAGCAGGGGACTAGCGGTGAACACCGGGGAGCTGTTTTTT. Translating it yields CASRGLAVNTGELFF.

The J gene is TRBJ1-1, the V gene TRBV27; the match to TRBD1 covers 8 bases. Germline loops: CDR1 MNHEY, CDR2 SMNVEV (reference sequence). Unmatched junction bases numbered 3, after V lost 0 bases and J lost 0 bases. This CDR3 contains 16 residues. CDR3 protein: CASSLSGQAMNTEAFF. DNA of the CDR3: TGTGCCAGCAGTTTATCGGGACAGGCCATGAACACTGAAGCTTTCTTT.

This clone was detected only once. The DNA for the CDR3 is TGCGCCAGCAGCCAGGGACTTAGCTCCTACAATGAGCAGTTCTTC. Its protein is CASSQGLSSYNEQFF. The V call is TRBV5-1, the J call TRBJ2-1, with D possibly matching TRBD2 (6 bases). The germline V and J ends were trimmed by 4 bases and 0 bases, with 11 bases remaining between them. This CDR3 contains 15 residues. Germline lookup yields CDR1 SGHRS and CDR2 YFSETQ.

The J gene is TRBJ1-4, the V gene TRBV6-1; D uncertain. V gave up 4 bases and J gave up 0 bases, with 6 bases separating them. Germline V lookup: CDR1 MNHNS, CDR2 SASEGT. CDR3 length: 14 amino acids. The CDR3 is CASSVPSTNEKLFF. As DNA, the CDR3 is TGTGCCAGCAGTGTCCCCTCAACTAATGAAAAACTGTTTTTT.